The clone carrying this T cell receptor (beta chain) turned up a few times. V was shortened by 2 bases and J by 11 bases, with 15 bases between the two germline ends. Per germline, CDR1 MDHEN and CDR2 SYDVKM. The CDR3 has 14 amino acids. This table comes from immunoSEQ multiplex PCR, and its TCRdb copy is limited to in-frame clones, with some not included. The data contain about 74,000 clones, 80% to 95% of them seen just once; the ten biggest clones take up about 2.5%. The entry originates in a study of blood T cell repertoires in COVID-19. In the study overall: Acute-phase and convalescent COVID-19 samples originated in the United States, Italy and Spain.

The chain joins TRBV28 to TRBJ1-4; possible D gene TRBD1, 6 bases. The specimen was peripheral blood. The source of this sequence is a man over 45 with COVID-19, enrolled during active disease. The chain's CDR3 is CASSLKGEAWKLFF. The CDR3 region has the DNA TGTGCCAGCAGTTTAAAGGGGGAAGCTTGGAAACTGTTTTTT. The full variable domain, completed using reference TRBV28 and TRBJ1-4, is DVKVTQSSRYLVKRTGEKVFLECVQDMDHENMFWYRQDPGLGLRLIYFSYDVKMKEKGDIPEGYSVSREKKERFSLILESASTNQTSMYLCASSLKGEAWKLFFGSGTQLSVL.